This TCR beta chain was retrieved from a study of T cell responses to AZD1222 COVID-19 vaccine. As to this clone: As yet, its antigen is unknown.

The method was immunoSEQ multiplex PCR; TCRdb's version includes in-frame clones alone and lacks a portion of them. The table has under 110,000 clones, 90% seen once. The CDR3 extends over 13 amino acids. V was clipped by 3 bases and J by 4 bases, with 9 bases between them. Germline CDR1 and CDR2: GTSNPN and SVGIG (reference sequence). General study results and limits: AZD1222 recipients seropositive at baseline numbered only five to seven.

The sequencing here drew on peripheral blood, taken 28 days after the second AZD1222 dose. The rearrangement joins TRBV30 to TRBJ2-2; D not resolved. The sequence derives from an adult who received the AZD1222 COVID-19 vaccine. The CDR3 DNA is TGTGCCTGGAGCCCTACAAGCACCGGGGAGCTGTTTTTT. It codes for CAWSPTSTGELFF.